This T cell receptor beta chain is from a study of T cell changes during pregnancy in multiple sclerosis. V trimming: 4 bases; J trimming: 2 bases; junction bases outside the gene matches: 3. Per the germline V gene, CDR1 is SGHRS and CDR2 is YFSETQ. The CDR3 is 13 residues long. Assay used: immunoSEQ multiplex PCR; TCRdb lists only in-frame clones, some missing. Among tens of thousands of clones listed, about 88% were seen once. The receptor was derived from a female donor in good health, enrolled as a control in a pregnancy study. The source was peripheral blood, collected in the third trimester of pregnancy. V gene TRBV5-1 combines with J gene TRBJ2-7, with TRBD1 matching over 7 bases. The CDR3 loop reads CASSQGQPYEQYF. CDR3 DNA sequence: TGCGCCAGCAGCCAGGGACAGCCCTACGAGCAGTACTTC.